This T cell receptor beta chain was identified during a study of cytomegalovirus exposure and HLA in healthy donors. Using immunoSEQ multiplex PCR, the repertoire was profiled, and TCRdb retains in-frame clones only, with some absent. The data show 68,000 or so clones, about 90% seen once. V was cut by 3 bases and J by 12 bases, with 18 bases left in between. There are 13 residues in the CDR3. Germline V gives CDR1 MDHEN, CDR2 SYDVKM. This chain joins TRBV28 and TRBJ2-7; a possible D gene is TRBD2 (6 bases). This clonotype originated in a man aged 18-30 years in good health and CMV-seronegative. Material for sequencing was PBMCs. In nucleotides, the CDR3 is TGTGCCAGCAGTTTGGAATCTAGCGCCAGATGGTACTTC. Translated, it gives CASSLESSARWYF.